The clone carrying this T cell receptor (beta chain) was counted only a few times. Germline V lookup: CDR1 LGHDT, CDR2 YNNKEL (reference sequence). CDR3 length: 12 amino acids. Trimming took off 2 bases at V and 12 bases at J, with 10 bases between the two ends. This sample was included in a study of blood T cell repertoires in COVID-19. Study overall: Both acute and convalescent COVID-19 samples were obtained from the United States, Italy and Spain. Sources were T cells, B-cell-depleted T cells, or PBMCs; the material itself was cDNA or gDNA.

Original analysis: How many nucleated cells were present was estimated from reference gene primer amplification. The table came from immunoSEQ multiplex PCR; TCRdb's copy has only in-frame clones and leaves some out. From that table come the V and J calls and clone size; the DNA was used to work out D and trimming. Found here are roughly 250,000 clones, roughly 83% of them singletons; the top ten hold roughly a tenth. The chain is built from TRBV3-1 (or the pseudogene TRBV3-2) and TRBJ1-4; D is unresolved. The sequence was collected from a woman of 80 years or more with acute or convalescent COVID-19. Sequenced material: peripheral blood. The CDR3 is CASSQYPVELFF. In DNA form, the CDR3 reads TGTGCCAGCAGCCAATACCCGGTGGAACTGTTTTTT.